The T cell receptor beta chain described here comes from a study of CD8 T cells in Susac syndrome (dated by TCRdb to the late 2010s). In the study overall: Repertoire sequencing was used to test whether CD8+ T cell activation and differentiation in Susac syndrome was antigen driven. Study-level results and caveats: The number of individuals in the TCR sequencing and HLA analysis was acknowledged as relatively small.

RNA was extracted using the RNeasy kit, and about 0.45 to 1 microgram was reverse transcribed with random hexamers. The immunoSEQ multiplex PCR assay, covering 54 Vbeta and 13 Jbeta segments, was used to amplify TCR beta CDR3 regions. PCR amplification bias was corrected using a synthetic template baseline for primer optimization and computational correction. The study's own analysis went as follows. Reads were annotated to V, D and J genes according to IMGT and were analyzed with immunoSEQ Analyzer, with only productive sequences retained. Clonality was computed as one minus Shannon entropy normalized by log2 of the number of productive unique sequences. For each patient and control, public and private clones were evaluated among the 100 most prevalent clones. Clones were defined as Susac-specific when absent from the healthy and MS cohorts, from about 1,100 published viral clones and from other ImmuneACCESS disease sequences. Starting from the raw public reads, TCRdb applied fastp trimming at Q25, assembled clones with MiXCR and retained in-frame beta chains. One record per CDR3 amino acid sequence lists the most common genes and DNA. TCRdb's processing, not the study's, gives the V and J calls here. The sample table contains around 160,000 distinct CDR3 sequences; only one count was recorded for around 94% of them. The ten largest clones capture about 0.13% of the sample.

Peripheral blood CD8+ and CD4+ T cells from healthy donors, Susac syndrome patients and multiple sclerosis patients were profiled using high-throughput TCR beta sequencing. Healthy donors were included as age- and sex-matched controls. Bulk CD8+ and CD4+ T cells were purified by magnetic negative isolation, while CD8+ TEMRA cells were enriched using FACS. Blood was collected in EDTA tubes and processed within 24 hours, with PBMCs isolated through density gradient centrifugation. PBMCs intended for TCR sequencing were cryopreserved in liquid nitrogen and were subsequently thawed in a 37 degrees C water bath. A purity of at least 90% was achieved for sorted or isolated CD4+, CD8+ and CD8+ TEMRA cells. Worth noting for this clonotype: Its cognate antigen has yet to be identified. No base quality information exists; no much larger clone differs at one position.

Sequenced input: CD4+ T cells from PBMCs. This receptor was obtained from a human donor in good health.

The DNA is as follows: TGTGCCAGCAGGGACAGCCTTAGGACCCAGTACTTC. Protein translation: CASRDSLRTQYF. This chain is built from TRBV6-2 or TRBV6-3 and TRBJ2-5; 6 matching bases give a weak D call of TRBD1. Reading the germline V gene gives CDR1 MNHEY and CDR2 SVGEGT. V lost 6 bases and J lost 7 bases; the stretch between them is 12 bases long. Its CDR3 holds 12 amino acids, cysteine through phenylalanine. Of all the DNA, just the CDR3 is kept, 36 bases in frame from base 1.